One and the same sample provided the 19 T cell receptor beta chains below, sequenced in a study of T cell responses to AZD1222 COVID-19 vaccine. Sequenced by immunoSEQ multiplex PCR; TCRdb stores in-frame clones only, minus some. Among more than 120,000 clones, 86% were seen once, and the ten largest hold roughly 5.1%. The sequences come from peripheral blood, collected 28 days after the second AZD1222 dose. The receptors were sampled from an adult who received the AZD1222 COVID-19 vaccine.

The V and J genes are TRBV19 and TRBJ1-1; 10 positions match TRBD1. Trimming at V came to 6 bases and at J to 5 bases, leaving 6 bases not matched to a gene. The V gene's germline CDR1 is LNHDA and CDR2 SQIVND (reference sequence). CDR3 size: 14 residues. The CDR3 spells CASSWTGGRTEAFF. CDR3 in DNA: TGTGCCAGTAGCTGGACAGGGGGGAGGACTGAAGCTTTCTTT.

The chain uses TRBV19 and TRBJ1-5, with D tentatively TRBD1 (5 bases). CDR1 and CDR2 (germline): LNHDA, SQIVND (reference sequence). This CDR3 has 17 amino acids. V was clipped by 6 bases and J by 0 bases, with 18 bases between them. Here the CDR3 reads CASRWRVRGYSNQPQHF. The CDR3 bases are TGTGCCAGTAGATGGAGGGTGAGGGGATATAGCAATCAGCCCCAGCATTTT.

This chain connects TRBV6-5 to TRBJ1-3; no reliable D call. The CDR3 totals 15 residues. Germline CDR1 reads MNHEY; CDR2 reads SVGAGI. The V gene lost 8 bases and the J gene lost 1 base, with 15 bases spanning the gap. The DNA for the CDR3 is TGTGCCAGCCTACCCCGGACCTTGTCTGGAAACACCATATATTTT. Translated, it gives CASLPRTLSGNTIYF.

The rearrangement joins TRBV7-6 to TRBJ2-5, with D tentatively TRBD1 (5 bases). Trimming removed 4 bases from V and 5 bases from J, with 17 bases in between. CDR3 length equals 15 residues. The germline CDR1 and CDR2 sequences are SGHVS and FNYEAQ. CDR3 loop: CASSSPWGVGETQYF. CDR3 coding DNA: TGTGCCAGCAGCTCCCCGTGGGGCGTGGGCGAGACCCAGTACTTC.

The V gene is TRBV25-1, the J gene TRBJ1-1; TRBD1 might be the D (6 bases). The CDR3 runs 15 residues. Trimming removed 7 bases at V and 4 bases at J, with 19 bases between. The germline CDR1 and CDR2 sequences are MGHDK and SYGVNS. The CDR3 region has the DNA TGTGCCAGCAAGGGAGTCGGGACACCTATCACTGAAGCTTTCTTT. Residues: CASKGVGTPITEAFF.

This CDR3 reads CASSSSGSRDTQYF. CDR3 in DNA: TGTGCCAGCAGCTCCAGCGGGTCCAGGGATACGCAGTATTTT. The V and J genes are TRBV5-6 and TRBJ2-3; D may be TRBD2 (6 bases). Germline assignment: CDR1 SGHDT and CDR2 YYEEEE. Trimming pared 3 bases from V and 6 bases from J, leaving 14 bases between. The CDR3 extends over 14 amino acids.

The chain employs TRBV28 and TRBJ1-1, with TRBD1 as a possible D gene (5 bases). This CDR3 has 15 amino acids. Trimming took 4 bases from V and 7 from J, leaving 19 bases between them. Per germline, CDR1 MDHEN and CDR2 SYDVKM. CDR3 coding DNA: TGTGCCAGCAGTTCCGCCCTCGGGGGTGGCCTTGAAGCTTTCTTT. As protein: CASSSALGGGLEAFF.

The rearrangement joins TRBV5-5 to TRBJ2-2; possibly TRBD1 for D (5 bases). Trimming took 0 bases from V and 6 from J, leaving 12 bases between them. Germline CDR1 SGHKS, CDR2 YYEKEE (reference sequence). CDR3 length: 15 amino acids. DNA of the CDR3: TGTGCCAGCAGCTTGGGGCTAGGGGTCGCCGGGGAGCTGTTTTTT. Its translation: CASSLGLGVAGELFF. The full variable domain, completed using reference TRBV5-5 and TRBJ2-2, is DAGVTQSPTHLIKTRGQQVTLRCSPISGHKSVSWYQQVLGQGPQFIFQYYEKEERGRGNFPDRFSARQFPNYSSELNVNALLLGDSALYLCASSLGLGVAGELFFGEGSRLTVL.

The chain is built from TRBV5-1 and TRBJ1-4; D is possibly TRBD1 (6 bases). The CDR3 contains 13 residues. Germline loops: CDR1 SGHRS, CDR2 YFSETQ. V was cut by 7 bases and J by 5 bases, with 12 bases left in between. The CDR3 DNA sequence: TGCGCCAGCCGAGAAGGGGGAAATGAAAAACTGTTTTTT. Amino acid sequence: CASREGGNEKLFF.

V and J are TRBV3-1 (or the pseudogene TRBV3-2) and TRBJ2-7; no clear D. The CDR3 length is 15 residues. V was trimmed by 3 bases and J by 3 bases, leaving 15 bases between them. Germline V gives CDR1 LGHDT, CDR2 YNNKEL (reference sequence). CDR3 sequence reads: CASSQSPVWVYEQYF. In nucleotides, the CDR3 is TGTGCCAGCAGCCAGTCCCCGGTGTGGGTCTACGAGCAGTACTTC.

This sequence joins TRBV11-2 and TRBJ2-5; 7 bases fit TRBD2. The CDR3 contains 15 residues. The germline V gene encodes CDR1 SGHAT and CDR2 FQNNGV. J gave up 5 bases and V 1 base, and 7 bases lay outside the gene matches. The CDR3 spells CASSLVRGGGETQYF. The CDR3 coding sequence is TGTGCCAGCAGCTTAGTCCGCGGGGGAGGGGAGACCCAGTACTTC.

This chain joins TRBV2 and TRBJ1-1; D gene unclear. The CDR3 contains 13 residues. CDR1 is SNHLY and CDR2 is FYNNEI in the germline V gene. Trimming pared 3 bases from V and 2 bases from J, leaving 7 bases between. The CDR3 loop is CASSDPGNTEAFF. The CDR3 DNA reads as TGTGCCAGCAGTGACCCGGGCAACACTGAAGCTTTCTTT. Combining the CDR3 with reference TRBV2 and TRBJ1-1 gives the whole variable domain EPEVTQTPSHQVTQMGQEVILRCVPISNHLYFYWYRQILGQKVEFLVSFYNNEISEKSEIFDDQFSVERPDGSNFTLKIRSTKLEDSAMYFCASSDPGNTEAFFGQGTRLTVV.

The chain links TRBV11-2 to TRBJ2-3; 13 nucleotides align to TRBD2. Looked up from germline, CDR1 is SGHAT and CDR2 is FQNNGV. This CDR3 region has 18 residues. V trimming: 1 base; J trimming: 4 bases; junction bases outside the gene matches: 8. CDR3 loop: CASSLGVRTSGRADTQYF. The CDR3 nucleotides read TGTGCCAGCAGCTTAGGAGTCCGGACTAGCGGGAGAGCAGATACGCAGTATTTT.

This clone has a handful of counts. The chain is built from TRBV5-8 and TRBJ1-4; 12 bases map to TRBD1. After removal of 3 bases from V and 0 bases from J, the junction contained 6 bases not matched to a gene. The CDR3 sequence is 18 residues long. In germline, CDR1 is SGHTS, CDR2 YDEGEE. In nucleotides, the CDR3 is TGTGCCAGCAGCTCCGGGACAGGGGGCACCGCAACTAATGAAAAACTGTTTTTT. Residues: CASSSGTGGTATNEKLFF.

This clone appeared a single time. The chain combines TRBV3-1 (or the pseudogene TRBV3-2) with TRBJ1-2; the D gene is possibly TRBD1 (5 bases). The V gene's germline CDR1 is LGHDT and CDR2 YNNKEL (reference sequence). The CDR3 is 13 amino acids. Trimming removed 4 bases from V and 3 bases from J, with 9 bases in between. The DNA for the CDR3 is TGTGCCAGCAGCCCGGGACGGGACTATGGCTACACCTTC. It specifies CASSPGRDYGYTF.

The chain combines TRBV6-5 with TRBJ1-3; no clear D. The length of the CDR3 is 16 residues. CDR1 is MNHEY, CDR2 SVGAGI, per germline. The V gene lost 0 bases and the J gene lost 0 bases, with 9 bases spanning the gap. CDR3 bases: TGTGCCAGCAGTTACTCAAGGGTGAACTCTGGAAACACCATATATTTT. This codes for CASSYSRVNSGNTIYF.

The genes are TRBV2 and TRBJ1-5; no clear D gene. CDR3 length: 12 amino acids. V lost 7 bases to trimming and J lost 0 bases, with 4 bases between them. Germline CDR1 is SNHLY and CDR2 is FYNNEI. As DNA, the CDR3 is TGTGCCAGCAAGAATAGCAATCAGCCCCAGCATTTT. This translates into CASKNSNQPQHF.

The gene calls are TRBV3-1 (or the pseudogene TRBV3-2) and TRBJ1-4; D is undetermined. The CDR3 has 15 residues. The V end lost 4 bases, the J end lost 8 bases, and 17 bases lay between the germline ends. Germline loops: CDR1 LGHDT, CDR2 YNNKEL (reference sequence). The CDR3 loop is CASSPYSAGREKLFF. CDR3 in DNA: TGTGCCAGCAGCCCTTACTCTGCAGGACGAGAAAAACTGTTTTTT.

The rearrangement uses TRBV7-2 and TRBJ1-3; D unclear. V dropped 1 base and J dropped 4 bases, with 11 bases sitting between them. The CDR3 runs 15 residues. CDR1 is SGHTA and CDR2 is FQGNSA in the germline V gene. The CDR3 is CASSLVSSPGNTIYF. Here the CDR3 DNA reads TGTGCCAGCAGCTTAGTCTCGTCCCCCGGAAACACCATATATTTT.